This T cell receptor beta chain comes out of a study of blood T cell repertoires in COVID-19. Study-wide background: Collection of acute and convalescent COVID-19 samples took place in the United States, Italy and Spain. T cells, B-cell-depleted T cells, or PBMCs provided the cDNA or gDNA that served as material.

In the original processing: Amplification from reference gene primers served as the basis for estimated nucleated cell counts. Method: immunoSEQ multiplex PCR; TCRdb's copy keeps in-frame clones and lacks some. V and J calls plus clone size are reproduced from that table; the DNA served to infer D and trimming. Among around 270,000 clones listed, over 70% were seen once. Cohorts were determined from participant-reported clinical history. Germline V gene data show CDR1 as SGHDT and CDR2 as YYEEEE. Trimming removed 6 bases from V and 2 bases from J, with 5 bases in between. There are 11 residues in the CDR3.

The sequencing sample was made of PBMCs or T cells enriched from blood (not recorded which). J is TRBJ1-1 and V is TRBV5-6; the D is unclear. This receptor was identified in a woman aged 40-49 years who had been exposed to COVID-19. CDR3 in amino acids: CASNYNTEAFF. The DNA of the CDR3 is TGTGCCAGCAACTATAACACTGAAGCTTTCTTT.